The 20 T cell receptor beta chains given below trace back to one sample, sequenced in a study of molecular identifiers for immune sequencing clone quantification. TCRdb reprocessed the PCR reads via MiXCR and lists one record per CDR3 protein. The table records about 100,000 distinct CDR3 sequences, around a fifth of them present only once. Sample: naive CD8+ T cells from blood, with Jurkat cell RNA spiked in. Indicated subset: FACS-sorted CD8+CD4-CCR7+CD45RA+ naive T cells. The source is a human donor in good health. Some libraries in this study had Jurkat cell RNA spiked in.

This clonotype appeared many times. This chain joins TRBV27 and TRBJ2-3; 9 nucleotides agree with TRBD2. Germline loops: CDR1 MNHEY, CDR2 SMNVEV (reference sequence). Unmatched junction bases numbered 3, after V lost 1 base and J lost 1 base. CDR3 size: 16 residues. CDR3 protein: CASSLFIAGGTDTQYF. CDR3 nucleotide sequence: TGTGCCAGCAGTTTATTTATAGCGGGAGGCACAGATACGCAGTATTTT.

This clonotype was observed a handful of times. The CDR3 is CASSSFGQGARTSRYEQYF. CDR3 bases: TGTGCCAGCAGTTCATTCGGACAGGGGGCGAGGACTAGCAGATACGAGCAGTACTTC. The V and J genes are TRBV27 and TRBJ2-7; TRBD1 matches at 11 bases. The CDR3 extends over 19 amino acids. Trimming removed 4 bases from V and 4 bases from J; junction bases left unmatched: 18. Germline V gene data show CDR1 as MNHEY and CDR2 as SMNVEV (reference sequence).

The chain employs TRBV4-2 and TRBJ2-6; TRBD2 matches at 13 bases. Germline CDR1 reads LGHNA; CDR2 reads YNFKEQ. The CDR3 covers 19 residues. Unmatched junction bases numbered 7, after V lost 2 bases and J lost 3 bases. CDR3 coding DNA: TGTGCCAGCAGCCAACCCGGACTAGCGGGAGCGGGTGGGGCCAACGTCCTGACTTTC. Protein product: CASSQPGLAGAGGANVLTF.

Remarks on this clonotype: A much larger clonotype is one base distant, so this may be a read error. The chain is built from TRBV9 and TRBJ2-2; D may be TRBD2 (5 bases). The CDR3 is made up of 15 amino acids. Germline values: CDR1 SGDLS, CDR2 YYNGEE. The CDR3 DNA reads TGTGCCAGCAGCGTAGGAGAGCCGAACACCGGGGAGCCGTTTTTT. This gives the protein CASSVGEPNTGEPFF.

This clonotype was recorded at least ten times. The gene calls are TRBV27 and TRBJ2-7; the D is unclear. The germline V gene encodes CDR1 MNHEY and CDR2 SMNVEV (reference sequence). Trimming stripped 2 bases from V and 1 base from J, with 6 bases between. The CDR3 spans 13 residues. For the CDR3, the DNA is TGTGCCAGCAGTTTAGCGGCATCCTACGAGCAGTACTTC. This encodes CASSLAASYEQYF.

This clonotype occurred a few times. At one boundary the junction diverges from the germline segment, which might be a read error. The CDR3 sequence: CTSSQAGTGVGYNEQFF. CDR3 nucleotides: TGTACCAGCAGCCAAGCCGGGACAGGGGTGGGCTACAATGAGCAGTTCTTC. V and J are TRBV14 and TRBJ2-1, with 10 positions matching TRBD1. Germline values: CDR1 SGHDN, CDR2 FVKESK. This CDR3 has 17 amino acids.

V is TRBV5-5 and J is TRBJ1-1, with D hard to call. Germline V gives CDR1 SGHKS, CDR2 YYEKEE (reference sequence). The CDR3 is 14 residues long. V lost 4 bases, J lost 7 bases, and 17 bases lay in between. The chain's CDR3 is CASSPGGIASEAFF. DNA for the CDR3: TGTGCCAGCAGCCCGGGTGGGATCGCGAGTGAAGCTTTCTTT.

This clonotype was detected many times. Relative to the germline gene, one junction end is altered; a read error may explain this. CDR3 loop: CASSLGQSYEQYF. The CDR3 DNA reads TGTGCCAGCAGCTTGGGACAGAGCTACGAGCAGTACTTC. The genes are TRBV5-1 and TRBJ2-7; 7 bases map to TRBD1. The CDR3 is made up of 13 amino acids. Germline CDR1 and CDR2: SGHRS and YFSETQ.

This clonotype came up many times. This chain joins TRBV20-1 and TRBJ1-1, with D possibly TRBD1 on 5 matching bases. The CDR3 sequence is 13 residues long. Looked up from germline, CDR1 is DFQATT and CDR2 is SNEGSKA (reference sequence). Trimming stripped 3 bases from V and 4 bases from J, with 12 bases between. CDR3 nucleotides: TGCAGTGCTAGCGGGGGGTTGCCCACTGAAGCTTTCTTT. It encodes CSASGGLPTEAFF.

This clonotype has a count of ten or more. The chain employs TRBV4-3 and TRBJ1-6; D is perhaps TRBD1 (5 bases). Germline values: CDR1 LGHNA, CDR2 YSLEER. This CDR3 comprises 14 residues. Trimming pared 3 bases from V and 13 bases from J, leaving 16 bases between. In DNA form, the CDR3 reads TGCGCCAGCAGCCAGCGGGGACGAATACGGCCCCTCCACTTT. It translates to CASSQRGRIRPLHF.

This clonotype was detected ten times or more. The chain combines TRBV30 with TRBJ2-7, with no clear D. This CDR3 comprises 12 residues. Looked up from germline, CDR1 is GTSNPN and CDR2 is SVGIG (reference sequence). V lost 0 bases and J lost 6, with 9 bases in between. The CDR3 DNA follows: TGTGCCTGGAGTGTACGCGGAGCCGAGCAGTACTTC. Its protein is CAWSVRGAEQYF.

Points on this clonotype: A much bigger clone sits one base away, suggesting this may be a read error. V and J are TRBV6-5 and TRBJ2-5; 10 bases are a match to TRBD2. The germline gives CDR1 MNHEY, CDR2 SVGAGI. The CDR3 loop spans 16 amino acids. The CDR3 nucleotides are TGTGCCAGCAGTTACTACAGCGGGGGGGGGCAAGAGACCCGGTACTTC. Translated: CASSYYSGGGQETRYF.

Details on this clonotype: This clone may be a read error of a much larger clone one base away. The chain couples TRBV12-3 or TRBV12-4 to TRBJ2-7; D gene unclear. The CDR3 is 13 amino acids. V lost 7 bases to trimming and J lost 5 bases, with 15 bases between them. The CDR3 DNA follows: TGTGCCAGCAACGGCCATCTCGGCGACGAGCAGTACTTC. Protein: CASNGHLGDEQYF.

Comment on this clonotype: It may be a read error: a sequence one base away is much more abundant. The rearrangement uses TRBV24-1 and TRBJ2-6; a weak D match, TRBD1 (5 bases). The CDR3 consists of 16 residues. Germline CDR1 reads KGHDR; CDR2 reads SFDVKD. DNA of the CDR3: TGTGCCACCAGTGATTTGGCACCCTCTGGGGCCAACATCCTGACTTTC. Translated, it gives CATSDLAPSGANILTF.

This clonotype has a count of ten or more. V usage is TRBV7-6 and J usage is TRBJ2-1, with 11 bases fitting TRBD2. The length of the CDR3 is 16 residues. J gave up 8 bases and V 5 bases, and 11 bases lay outside the gene matches. From germline, CDR1 is SGHVS and CDR2 FNYEAQ. The CDR3 loop is CASSDDSGGALYEQFF. The CDR3 coding sequence is TGTGCCAGCAGCGATGATAGCGGGGGGGCCCTCTATGAGCAGTTCTTC.

On this clonotype: A much larger clone is a single base away; this may be a read error. The chain joins TRBV6-5 to TRBJ2-7; perhaps TRBD1 as D (5 bases). The V end lost 5 bases, the J end lost 6 bases, and 11 bases lay between the germline ends. There are 12 residues in the CDR3. The germline gives CDR1 MNHEY, CDR2 SVGAGI. The CDR3 sequence is CASSQGRVEQYF. The CDR3 bases are TGTGCCAGCAGTCAGGGCAGGGTCGAGCAGTACTTC.

The table lists this clonotype with many counts. The chain has TRBV30 and TRBJ1-3; 9 bases are a match to TRBD1. The V gene end was trimmed by 4 bases and the J gene end by 0 bases; junction bases not matched to a gene: 13. The CDR3 extends over 18 amino acids. Germline lookup yields CDR1 GTSNPN and CDR2 SVGIG (reference sequence). Here the CDR3 reads CAWTKKNRGPISGNTIYF. CDR3 in DNA: TGTGCCTGGACCAAAAAAAACAGGGGGCCTATCTCTGGAAACACCATATATTTT.

Comments on this clonotype: A read error may explain this, as a much larger clone is one base away. This is likely a read error, given that the CDR3 carries no conserved phenylalanine or tryptophan at its end. V and J are TRBV10-3 and TRBJ2-3; TRBD2 might be the D (6 bases). CDR1 is ENHRY and CDR2 is SYGVKD in the germline V gene. Trimming cost V 2 bases and J 0 bases, with 12 bases left between them. This CDR3 is built from 16 residues. The CDR3 reads CAISERGNTSTDTQYS. The CDR3 DNA sequence: TGTGCCATCAGTGAGCGCGGGAACACTAGCACAGATACGCAGTATTCT.

This clonotype has a count of ten or more. The rearrangement uses TRBV5-4 and TRBJ2-7, with D tentatively TRBD2 (7 bases). V was pared by 4 bases and J by 6 bases, with 14 bases between. This CDR3 spans 13 amino acids. Germline CDR1 SGHNT, CDR2 YYREEE (reference sequence). CDR3 coding DNA: TGTGCCAGCAGCCCAAACCGGGGGGCCGAGCAGTACTTC. Translated: CASSPNRGAEQYF.

This clonotype showed up many times. The chain couples TRBV28 to TRBJ2-7, with unresolved D. The CDR3 has 13 residues. Trimming stripped 7 bases from V and 2 bases from J, with 12 bases between. The germline gives CDR1 MDHEN, CDR2 SYDVKM. The CDR3 DNA sequence: TGTGCCAGCAAAGACCCGGGCACCTACGAGCAGTACTTC. Translating it yields CASKDPGTYEQYF.